This is a list of T cell receptor beta chains from one sample in a study of blood T cell repertoires in COVID-19. This table comes from immunoSEQ multiplex PCR, and its TCRdb copy is limited to in-frame clones, with some not included. The profile shows 80,000 or so clones, approximately 85% of them singletons. Sequencing used peripheral blood. These receptor sequences come from a man aged 45-60 years with COVID-19, enrolled during active disease. Each CDR3 is given with its conserved first and last residue. Fields, in order: J gene, V gene, D gene, CDR3 length, clone size, CDR3 protein, CDR3 DNA. A D gene is named only where the DNA matches it firmly. Rows give clone size only sometimes, using once, few, many, or a class for an expanded clone.

j_call: TRBJ2-1; v_call: TRBV24-1; d_call: TRBD2; cdr3_length: 14; clone_size: -; cdr3_aa: CATSDAGGTNEQFF; cdr3_nt: TGTGCCACCAGTGATGCGGGAGGGACCAATGAGCAGTTCTTC
j_call: TRBJ2-3; v_call: TRBV5-4; d_call: TRBD2; cdr3_length: 16; clone_size: -; cdr3_aa: CASSFFRGRATDTQYF; cdr3_nt: TGTGCCAGCAGCTTCTTTCGCGGGAGGGCAACAGATACGCAGTATTTT
j_call: TRBJ2-7; v_call: TRBV27; d_call: -; cdr3_length: 15; clone_size: -; cdr3_aa: CASSIGGPTSYEQYF; cdr3_nt: TGTGCCAGCAGCATCGGGGGGCCTACCTCCTACGAGCAGTACTTC
j_call: TRBJ1-4; v_call: TRBV29-1; d_call: -; cdr3_length: 10; clone_size: -; cdr3_aa: CSVGEEKLFF; cdr3_nt: TGCAGCGTCGGGGAGGAGAAACTGTTTTTT
j_call: TRBJ1-2; v_call: TRBV5-1; d_call: -; cdr3_length: 17; clone_size: few; cdr3_aa: CASSLGGFQGIGYGYTF; cdr3_nt: TGCGCCAGCAGCTTGGGGGGCTTCCAGGGGATCGGCTATGGCTACACCTTC
j_call: TRBJ1-2; v_call: TRBV5-5; d_call: -; cdr3_length: 13; clone_size: -; cdr3_aa: CASSYTGYYGYTF; cdr3_nt: TGTGCCAGCAGTTATACAGGGTACTATGGCTACACCTTC
j_call: TRBJ2-1; v_call: TRBV7-8; d_call: -; cdr3_length: 16; clone_size: -; cdr3_aa: CASSLVRGGSYNEQFF; cdr3_nt: TGTGCCAGCAGCTTAGTAAGGGGGGGCTCCTACAATGAGCAGTTCTTC
j_call: TRBJ1-5; v_call: TRBV23-1; d_call: -; cdr3_length: 14; clone_size: -; cdr3_aa: CASSQRRVNQPQHF; cdr3_nt: TGCGCCAGCAGTCAACGACGGGTCAATCAGCCCCAGCATTTT
j_call: TRBJ1-5; v_call: TRBV4-1; d_call: TRBD1; cdr3_length: 19; clone_size: once; cdr3_aa: CASSQIVGQGVLGNQPQHF; cdr3_nt: TGCGCCAGCAGCCAAATAGTCGGACAGGGGGTTTTGGGCAATCAGCCCCAGCATTTT
j_call: TRBJ1-2; v_call: TRBV6-5; d_call: -; cdr3_length: 14; clone_size: -; cdr3_aa: CAILPATVDNGYTF; cdr3_nt: TGTGCCATCCTCCCAGCGACAGTTGATAATGGCTACACCTTC
j_call: TRBJ2-5; v_call: TRBV29-1; d_call: -; cdr3_length: 11; clone_size: -; cdr3_aa: CSTRGRGTQYF; cdr3_nt: TGCAGCACCAGGGGTCGAGGGACCCAGTACTTC
j_call: TRBJ1-2; v_call: TRBV5-1; d_call: TRBD1; cdr3_length: 14; clone_size: -; cdr3_aa: CASSPGQGTRGYTF; cdr3_nt: TGCGCCAGCAGCCCGGGACAGGGAACGAGAGGCTACACCTTC
j_call: TRBJ2-7; v_call: TRBV7-9; d_call: TRBD1; cdr3_length: 15; clone_size: few; cdr3_aa: CASSLASGTGNEQYF; cdr3_nt: TGTGCCAGCAGCTTAGCCTCCGGGACAGGGAACGAGCAGTACTTC
j_call: TRBJ2-1; v_call: TRBV18; d_call: -; cdr3_length: 17; clone_size: -; cdr3_aa: CASTPSIGRDTYNEQFF; cdr3_nt: TGTGCCAGCACCCCGTCAATAGGCAGGGATACCTACAATGAGCAGTTCTTC
j_call: TRBJ2-7; v_call: TRBV25-1; d_call: TRBD1; cdr3_length: 14; clone_size: once; cdr3_aa: CASSERGQDYEQYF; cdr3_nt: TGTGCCAGCAGTGAACGGGGACAGGACTACGAGCAGTACTTC
j_call: TRBJ2-7; v_call: TRBV6-5; d_call: -; cdr3_length: 14; clone_size: -; cdr3_aa: CASSSLARRREQYF; cdr3_nt: TGTGCCAGCAGTAGCTTAGCGAGACGGCGCGAGCAGTACTTC
j_call: TRBJ2-3; v_call: TRBV27; d_call: -; cdr3_length: 15; clone_size: -; cdr3_aa: CASSLVGSSTDTQYF; cdr3_nt: TGTGCCAGCAGTTTAGTCGGGAGCAGCACAGATACGCAGTATTTT
j_call: TRBJ2-1; v_call: TRBV5-6; d_call: TRBD2; cdr3_length: 17; clone_size: -; cdr3_aa: CASSLVRTSGHYNEQFF; cdr3_nt: TGTGCCAGCAGCTTGGTCCGGACTAGCGGTCATTACAATGAGCAGTTCTTC
j_call: TRBJ1-1; v_call: TRBV13; d_call: -; cdr3_length: 14; clone_size: -; cdr3_aa: CASSLGQGSGRAFF; cdr3_nt: TGTGCCAGCAGCTTAGGCCAGGGGAGTGGGCGAGCTTTCTTT
j_call: TRBJ1-6; v_call: TRBV3-1/TRBV3-2; d_call: -; cdr3_length: 14; clone_size: -; cdr3_aa: CASSQSAYNSPLHF; cdr3_nt: TGTGCCAGCAGCCAATCAGCGTATAATTCACCCCTCCACTTT
j_call: TRBJ1-5; v_call: TRBV20-1; d_call: -; cdr3_length: 14; clone_size: -; cdr3_aa: CSASSLQGNQPQHF; cdr3_nt: TGCAGTGCTAGTTCGCTACAGGGCAATCAGCCCCAGCATTTT
j_call: TRBJ1-2; v_call: TRBV29-1; d_call: -; cdr3_length: 13; clone_size: -; cdr3_aa: CSVESGTTYGYTF; cdr3_nt: TGCAGCGTTGAATCCGGGACAACCTATGGCTACACCTTC
j_call: TRBJ1-2; v_call: TRBV28; d_call: TRBD1; cdr3_length: 12; clone_size: -; cdr3_aa: CASSADRAGYTF; cdr3_nt: TGTGCCAGCAGTGCCGACAGGGCTGGCTACACCTTC
j_call: TRBJ1-2; v_call: TRBV25-1; d_call: TRBD1; cdr3_length: 13; clone_size: once; cdr3_aa: CASRSGQGYGYTF; cdr3_nt: TGTGCCAGCAGATCGGGACAGGGGTATGGCTACACCTTC
j_call: TRBJ1-2; v_call: TRBV6-5; d_call: TRBD1; cdr3_length: 14; clone_size: -; cdr3_aa: CASSRTGVNYGYTF; cdr3_nt: TGTGCCAGCAGTCGGACAGGGGTTAACTATGGCTACACCTTC
j_call: TRBJ1-5; v_call: TRBV28; d_call: -; cdr3_length: 11; clone_size: once; cdr3_aa: CASSSRGPQHF; cdr3_nt: TGTGCCAGCAGTTCCCGGGGGCCCCAGCATTTT
j_call: TRBJ1-1; v_call: TRBV3-1/TRBV3-2; d_call: -; cdr3_length: 13; clone_size: -; cdr3_aa: CASSEGRNTEAFF; cdr3_nt: TGTGCCAGCAGCGAGGGTAGGAACACTGAAGCTTTCTTT
j_call: TRBJ1-1; v_call: TRBV11-2; d_call: -; cdr3_length: 12; clone_size: -; cdr3_aa: CASSFGETEAFF; cdr3_nt: TGTGCCAGCAGCTTTGGTGAGACTGAAGCTTTCTTT
j_call: TRBJ2-2; v_call: TRBV5-1; d_call: -; cdr3_length: 13; clone_size: -; cdr3_aa: CASSPVGAGELFF; cdr3_nt: TGCGCCAGCAGCCCTGTCGGTGCCGGGGAGCTGTTTTTT
j_call: TRBJ2-5; v_call: TRBV29-1; d_call: -; cdr3_length: 12; clone_size: -; cdr3_aa: CSVEKAGETQYF; cdr3_nt: TGCAGCGTTGAAAAGGCAGGGGAGACCCAGTACTTC
j_call: TRBJ2-4; v_call: TRBV15; d_call: -; cdr3_length: 15; clone_size: -; cdr3_aa: CATSRDRQAKNIQYF; cdr3_nt: TGTGCCACCAGCAGAGATCGACAGGCCAAAAACATTCAGTACTTC
j_call: TRBJ2-7; v_call: TRBV5-1; d_call: TRBD2; cdr3_length: 16; clone_size: once; cdr3_aa: CASSQTLAGMSYEQYF; cdr3_nt: TGCGCCAGCAGCCAGACTCTAGCGGGAATGAGCTACGAGCAGTACTTC